These T cell receptor beta chains were read from a single sample in a study of OX40 agonist ivuxolimab in advanced cancers. The method was immunoSEQ multiplex PCR; TCRdb's version includes in-frame clones alone and lacks a portion of them. The data contain about 98,000 clones, 90% to 95% of them singletons. The source was CD4+ or CD8+ T cells sorted from blood, collected in a trial of the OX40 agonist ivuxolimab. These receptors were obtained from an adult with an advanced solid tumor such as melanoma, head and neck, liver or kidney cancer. The CDR3 runs from the conserved cysteine through the conserved F or W. The D gene is left open where the match is weak. Clone size is shown for a subset of rows, as once, few, many or a class of expanded clone.

size | J | D | V | CDR3 | DNA
- | TRBJ1-5 | - | TRBV2 | CASSDITNQPQHF | TGTGCCAGCAGTGACATAACCAATCAGCCCCAGCATTTT
- | TRBJ1-4 | TRBD1 | TRBV4-2 | CASSQVVAGGNEKLFF | TGTGCCAGCAGCCAAGTTGTGGCAGGGGGGAATGAAAAACTGTTTTTT
- | TRBJ1-2 | - | TRBV30 | CAWMALAEHNGYTF | TGTGCCTGGATGGCCTTGGCAGAACATAATGGCTACACCTTC
- | TRBJ1-5 | - | TRBV7-9 | CASSFQGLNQPQHF | TGTGCCAGCAGCTTCCAGGGCCTCAATCAGCCCCAGCATTTT
once | TRBJ2-6 | TRBD2 | TRBV18 | CASSPRGSHPGTNSGANVLTF | TGTGCCAGCTCACCACGGGGTAGTCACCCAGGGACTAACTCTGGGGCCAACGTCCTGACTTTC
- | TRBJ1-1 | TRBD1 | TRBV28 | CASRRTGVNTEAFF | TGTGCCAGCAGGCGGACAGGGGTTAACACTGAAGCTTTCTTT
once | TRBJ1-5 | TRBD1 | TRBV19 | CASSSGQGPSGQPQHF | TGTGCCAGTAGTTCAGGACAGGGGCCTTCAGGGCAGCCCCAGCATTTT
- | TRBJ1-5 | - | TRBV28 | CASIDAWGLGIPSNQPQHF | TGTGCCAGCATTGATGCTTGGGGCTTGGGAATTCCTAGCAATCAGCCCCAGCATTTT
- | TRBJ2-3 | TRBD2 | TRBV18 | CASSRKLAAVTHSTTDTQYF | TGTGCCAGCTCACGAAAACTAGCGGCCGTAACACATTCCACCACAGATACGCAGTATTTT
- | TRBJ2-5 | - | TRBV2 | CASRAGQSQETQYF | TGTGCCAGCAGAGCCGGACAGTCCCAAGAGACCCAGTACTTC
- | TRBJ1-1 | TRBD1 | TRBV23-1 | CASSPRQGRGDTEAFF | TGCGCCAGCAGTCCCCGACAGGGTAGAGGGGACACTGAAGCTTTCTTT
- | TRBJ2-3 | - | TRBV5-5 | CASSLEGYTDTQYF | TGTGCCAGCAGCTTGGAGGGTTACACAGATACGCAGTATTTT
- | TRBJ2-1 | TRBD2 | TRBV7-3 | CASSPTSGGYNEQFF | TGTGCCAGCAGCCCAACTAGCGGGGGGTACAATGAGCAGTTCTTC
- | TRBJ2-5 | - | TRBV28 | CASSNTLQETQYF | TGTGCCAGCAGTAACACCCTACAAGAGACCCAGTACTTC
- | TRBJ1-5 | - | TRBV19 | CASSIPFPGASNQPQHF | TGTGCCAGTAGTATACCGTTTCCGGGGGCGAGCAATCAGCCCCAGCATTTT
- | TRBJ2-1 | TRBD1 | TRBV25-1 | CASSDRVLFNEQFF | TGTGCCAGTTCGGACAGGGTCCTTTTCAATGAGCAGTTCTTC
- | TRBJ2-2 | - | TRBV6-7 | CASSYSNRTGELFF | TGTGCCAGCAGTTACTCGAACAGAACCGGGGAGCTGTTTTTT
- | TRBJ2-5 | - | TRBV6-1 | CASSENFETQYF | TGTGCCAGCAGTGAAAATTTTGAGACCCAGTACTTC
- | TRBJ2-1 | TRBD2 | TRBV4-3 | CASSQDSGLAGGDEQFF | TGCGCCAGCAGCCAAGATTCGGGACTAGCGGGGGGGGATGAGCAGTTCTTC
- | TRBJ1-3 | TRBD1 | TRBV11-2 | CASSPGGFAGNTIYF | TGTGCCAGCAGCCCAGGGGGATTCGCTGGAAACACCATATATTTT
- | TRBJ1-2 | - | TRBV7-2 | CAPSLLGGSVYYGYTF | TGTGCCCCCAGCCTATTAGGTGGTTCCGTGTACTATGGCTACACCTTC
- | TRBJ1-2 | - | TRBV6-4 | CASSEQWVGYTF | TGTGCCAGCAGTGAACAATGGGTTGGCTACACCTTC
- | TRBJ1-4 | TRBD1 | TRBV19 | CASRTQGATNEKLFF | TGTGCCAGTCGAACCCAGGGGGCAACTAATGAAAAACTGTTTTTT
- | TRBJ2-1 | TRBD1 | TRBV4-2 | CASSQDVGQGSHNEQFF | TGTGCCAGCAGCCAAGATGTGGGACAGGGAAGCCACAATGAGCAGTTCTTC